These T cell receptor beta chains were read from a single sample in a study of blood T cell repertoires in COVID-19. This table comes from immunoSEQ multiplex PCR, and its TCRdb copy is limited to in-frame clones, with some not included. The sample yields 130,000 to 150,000 clones, approximately 90% seen once. Sequencing was carried out using PBMCs or T cells enriched from blood (not recorded which). Receptor source: a woman aged 30 to 39 with acute COVID-19. The CDR3 runs from the conserved cysteine through the conserved F or W. The D gene is left open where the match is weak. The size entry is marked missing in some rows and otherwise reads once, few, many or a size class.

d_call	clone_size	v_call	j_call	cdr3_aa	cdr3_nt
-	-	TRBV23-1	TRBJ1-5	CASSQSPSTEVTGNQPQHF	TGCGCCAGCAGTCAATCCCCCTCAACGGAGGTGACTGGCAATCAGCCCCAGCATTTT
TRBD1	-	TRBV7-2	TRBJ2-5	CASSLTGGNDWETQYF	TGTGCCAGCAGCTTAACAGGGGGGAATGATTGGGAGACCCAGTACTTC
-	-	TRBV30	TRBJ1-2	CAWSGGGGWGYTF	TGTGCCTGGAGTGGTGGCGGGGGTTGGGGCTACACCTTC
-	-	TRBV7-6	TRBJ1-3	CASSVGTPVSSGNTIYF	TGTGCCAGCAGCGTCGGGACTCCCGTGAGCTCTGGAAACACCATATATTTT
TRBD2	-	TRBV15	TRBJ2-3	CATSRDSGLAGVFTDTQYF	TGTGCCACCAGCAGAGATTCAGGGCTAGCGGGAGTTTTTACAGATACGCAGTATTTT
-	-	TRBV27	TRBJ1-5	CASSKGLQSNQPQHF	TGTGCCAGCAGTAAGGGACTTCAAAGCAATCAGCCCCAGCATTTT
TRBD1	-	TRBV3-1/TRBV3-2	TRBJ2-1	CATRNTGGHEQFF	TGTGCCACCAGAAACACAGGGGGCCATGAGCAGTTCTTC
TRBD2	-	TRBV13	TRBJ2-2	CASSFGLAGVAGELFF	TGTGCCAGCAGCTTCGGACTAGCGGGAGTGGCCGGGGAGCTGTTTTTT
TRBD1	-	TRBV6-5	TRBJ1-1	CASSSGTGIAEAFF	TGTGCCAGCAGCTCCGGGACAGGGATCGCTGAAGCTTTCTTT
TRBD1	-	TRBV18	TRBJ1-4	CASSPKTGTDNEKLFF	TGTGCCAGCTCACCTAAAACCGGGACAGACAATGAAAAACTGTTTTTT
TRBD1	few	TRBV3-1/TRBV3-2	TRBJ2-7	CASSQDPLTSGTGLHSYEQYF	TGTGCCAGCAGCCAAGATCCGTTGACTTCCGGGACAGGCCTCCACTCCTACGAGCAGTACTTC
-	-	TRBV11-1	TRBJ2-7	CASSLPGAYEQYF	TGTGCCAGCAGCTTACCAGGCGCGTACGAGCAGTACTTC
-	-	TRBV2	TRBJ2-1	CASTKLDTSSYNEQFF	TGTGCCAGCACGAAACTCGATACTAGCTCCTACAATGAGCAGTTCTTC
TRBD1	-	TRBV5-6	TRBJ2-3	CASSSQTGPTDTQYF	TGTGCCAGCAGCTCTCAGACAGGGCCAACAGATACGCAGTATTTT
TRBD1	-	TRBV28	TRBJ2-7	CASSSSAGDRAYEQYF	TGTGCCAGCAGTTCCTCGGCGGGGGACAGGGCCTACGAGCAGTACTTC
TRBD2	once	TRBV18	TRBJ2-1	CASSPPSSGIEQFF	TGTGCCAGCTCACCACCTTCTAGCGGGATAGAGCAGTTCTTC
-	-	TRBV28	TRBJ2-7	CASSLKRSSGYEQYF	TGTGCCAGCAGTTTAAAGCGAAGTAGCGGCTACGAGCAGTACTTC
TRBD2	-	TRBV4-3	TRBJ2-3	CASSQNEYSGREDTQYF	TGCGCCAGCAGCCAAAACGAATACAGCGGGAGAGAGGATACGCAGTATTTT
TRBD1	-	TRBV11-2	TRBJ2-2	CASSQGALYTGELFF	TGTGCCAGCAGCCAGGGGGCATTGTACACCGGGGAGCTGTTTTTT
TRBD1	once	TRBV18	TRBJ1-2	CASSPGQIYGYTF	TGTGCCAGCTCACCGGGACAGATTTATGGCTACACCTTC
TRBD1	-	TRBV30	TRBJ1-5	CACQGAGNQPQHF	TGTGCCTGCCAGGGGGCTGGCAATCAGCCCCAGCATTTT
TRBD1	-	TRBV19	TRBJ1-1	CASRTGLNTEAFF	TGTGCCAGTAGGACAGGGCTGAACACTGAAGCTTTCTTT
TRBD1	-	TRBV30	TRBJ2-7	CAWTGTVSSYEQYF	TGTGCCTGGACAGGGACAGTTAGCTCCTACGAGCAGTACTTC
-	-	TRBV28	TRBJ1-6	CASSLVGPSSYNSPLHF	TGTGCCAGCAGTTTAGTGGGGCCTAGCTCCTATAATTCACCCCTCCACTTT
TRBD2	-	TRBV28	TRBJ2-1	CASTDPAAGGPVVRNEQFF	TGTGCCAGCACAGACCCGGCAGCGGGAGGGCCTGTTGTGCGGAATGAGCAGTTCTTC
TRBD2	-	TRBV4-1	TRBJ2-1	CASSQLRTSGSPNEQFF	TGCGCCAGCAGCCAACTTAGGACTAGCGGGAGTCCCAATGAGCAGTTCTTC
TRBD2	-	TRBV4-2	TRBJ2-1	CASSPAASGSYNEQFF	TGTGCCAGCAGCCCCGCCGCTAGCGGGAGTTACAATGAGCAGTTCTTC
TRBD2	once	TRBV7-2	TRBJ2-1	CASSSGTSGSLFF	TGTGCCAGCAGCTCCGGGACTAGCGGGAGTCTGTTCTTC
-	-	TRBV9	TRBJ2-2	CASSVATLTGELFF	TGTGCCAGCAGCGTGGCGACACTGACCGGGGAGCTGTTTTTT
TRBD2	once	TRBV28	TRBJ2-7	CASSSLTPGLNYEQYF	TGTGCCAGCAGTTCCCTTACACCGGGACTAAACTACGAGCAGTACTTC
-	once	TRBV19	TRBJ1-5	CASSIVGSNQPQHF	TGTGCCAGTAGTATAGTGGGCAGCAATCAGCCCCAGCATTTT
TRBD2	-	TRBV7-2	TRBJ2-1	CASSSTSGAYNEQFF	TGTGCCAGCAGCTCCACTAGCGGGGCCTACAATGAGCAGTTCTTC
-	-	TRBV27	TRBJ1-5	CASSALDKGDQPQHF	TGTGCCAGCAGTGCCCTCGACAAAGGCGATCAGCCCCAGCATTTT
-	-	TRBV28	TRBJ1-2	CASSLRLGGYTF	TGTGCCAGCAGTCTCAGACTTGGTGGCTACACCTTC
-	-	TRBV7-2	TRBJ1-5	CASSLDRWAQPQHF	TGTGCCAGCAGCTTAGATCGGTGGGCACAGCCCCAGCATTTT
TRBD1	few	TRBV28	TRBJ1-4	CASLTGGKNEKLFF	TGTGCCAGCTTAACAGGGGGCAAAAATGAAAAACTGTTTTTT
TRBD1	-	TRBV27	TRBJ1-3	CASSPQTGPGNTIYF	TGTGCCAGCAGTCCCCAGACAGGGCCAGGAAACACCATATATTTT
-	-	TRBV7-2	TRBJ1-5	CASSLTGSNQPQHF	TGTGCCAGCAGCTTGACAGGAAGCAATCAGCCCCAGCATTTT
-	-	TRBV5-4	TRBJ2-1	CASSSQSSYNEQFF	TGTGCCAGCAGCTCACAGAGCTCCTACAATGAGCAGTTCTTC
TRBD2	-	TRBV7-2	TRBJ2-3	CASSLARTSGNTDTQYF	TGTGCCAGCAGTCTAGCCCGGACTAGCGGGAACACAGATACGCAGTATTTT
TRBD1	-	TRBV10-3	TRBJ1-2	CAISESSQGADYGYTF	TGTGCCATCAGTGAGTCGAGTCAGGGGGCGGACTATGGCTACACCTTC
TRBD2	-	TRBV19	TRBJ2-7	CAVGEAGAKSYEQYF	TGTGCCGTTGGGGAAGCGGGAGCGAAATCCTACGAGCAGTACTTC
-	-	TRBV7-2	TRBJ2-3	CASSLLYGDTQYF	TGTGCCAGCAGCTTGCTATATGGAGATACGCAGTATTTT
TRBD2	-	TRBV19	TRBJ2-4	CASNPSGQRRTKNIQYF	TGTGCCAGTAACCCTAGCGGTCAGAGACGGACCAAAAACATTCAGTACTTC
TRBD2	once	TRBV5-1	TRBJ2-5	CASSSWGGQETQYF	TGCGCCAGCAGCTCGTGGGGGGGACAAGAGACCCAGTACTTC
TRBD2	once	TRBV19	TRBJ2-2	CASSLGTSGIGWGELFF	TGTGCCAGTAGTCTGGGAACTAGCGGGATCGGTTGGGGGGAGCTGTTTTTT